This T cell receptor beta chain was observed in a study of OX40 agonist ivuxolimab in advanced cancers. On the study more broadly: Every 2 weeks, patients got intravenous ivuxolimab at one of six dose levels (0.01-10 mg/kg). With a range of about 23 to 85, age averaged approximately 64 years, and nearly 85% were male.

This CDR3 region has 14 residues. Germline-derived CDR1 and CDR2 are MGHRA and YSYEKL. Losses at the gene ends were 3 bases for V and 5 bases for J; bases not matched to a gene: 3. Study-level results: Some patients without response likewise showed low normalized clonal expansion. At 0.1 to 3.0 mg/kg and by week 6, CD4+ and CD8+ T cells in the blood had expanded clonally.

Clones were read by immunoSEQ multiplex PCR, and TCRdb kept only the in-frame ones, dropping some. The sample shows under 65,000 clones, around 90% of them seen only once. As concerns this clone: The antigen remains undetermined.

This TCR was sampled from an adult with an advanced solid tumor such as melanoma, head and neck, liver or kidney cancer. The gene calls are TRBV4-1 and TRBJ1-5; the match to TRBD1 covers 8 bases. This specimen consisted of CD4+ or CD8+ T cells sorted from blood, obtained in a trial of the OX40 agonist ivuxolimab. The CDR3 coding sequence is TGCGCCAGCAGCCAGAACAGGGGGTATCAGCCCCAGCATTTT. Translating gives CASSQNRGYQPQHF.